This T cell receptor (beta chain) was sequenced in a study of cytomegalovirus exposure and HLA in healthy donors. Study conclusions and caveats: The tendency of first-cohort TCR clusters to co-occur in the approximately 110 validation repertoires was the finding of a later analysis.

Separate from the approximately 670-subject first cohort, the approximately 120-subject validation cohort was the one that the donors belonged to. Turning to this clone: The antigen is not known.

The data were produced by immunoSEQ multiplex PCR, yet TCRdb's version contains in-frame clones alone and is incomplete. This sample yields 150,000 to 200,000 clones, of which roughly 86% are seen a single time; 7.2% belongs to the top ten. The length of the CDR3 is 16 residues. V was trimmed by 1 base and J by 2 bases, leaving 17 bases between them. Germline V CDR1 and CDR2: SQVTM, ANQGSEA. The clonotype comes from a man aged 30 to 39 in good health and CMV-seropositive. The rearrangement uses TRBV29-1 and TRBJ1-2, with no clear D. Sequencing was carried out using PBMCs. The CDR3 nucleotides read TGCAGCGTTGAAGGGTTGGAGGCCCACCTCAACTATGGCTACACCTTC. Its translation: CSVEGLEAHLNYGYTF.